Each of the 14 T cell receptor beta chains below was sequenced from the same sample in a study of early T cells in non-severe SARS-CoV-2 infection. Using its own MiXCR run on the 5' RACE reads, TCRdb lists one record per CDR3 protein. In the table there are roughly 75,000 distinct CDR3 sequences, 16% of which are singletons. Sequencing was carried out using whole blood. The source is an adult who was a healthcare worker with PCR-confirmed SARS-CoV-2 infection or an uninfected control (not recorded which).

The V gene is TRBV27, the J gene TRBJ1-2; TRBD1 matches 8 bases. Unmatched junction bases numbered 6, after V lost 5 bases and J lost 4 bases. Germline CDR1 reads MNHEY; CDR2 reads SMNVEV (reference sequence). The CDR3 is 14 residues long. As DNA, the CDR3 is TGTGCCAGCAGTCTCCGGACAGGGACCTATGGCTACACCTTC. Its translation is CASSLRTGTYGYTF.

This clonotype was picked up many times. The rearrangement joins TRBV7-3 to TRBJ2-1; no clear D gene. V was shortened by 1 base and J by 3 bases, with 7 bases between the two germline ends. This CDR3 comprises 14 residues. The germline CDR1 and CDR2 sequences are SGHTA and FQGTGA. CDR3 sequence reads: CASSLIPGYNEQFF. For the CDR3, the DNA is TGTGCCAGCAGCTTAATACCCGGCTACAATGAGCAGTTCTTC.

In its sample, this clonotype was seen many times. The J gene is TRBJ2-7, the V gene TRBV10-2; no firm D call. V lost 6 bases, J lost 5 bases, and 8 bases lay in between. The CDR3 runs to 11 residues. CDR1 WSHSY and CDR2 SAAADI come from the germline V gene. The CDR3 nucleotides read TGCGCCAGCAGCTCAGTGAACGAGCAGTACTTC. Protein sequence: CASSSVNEQYF.

The V gene is TRBV5-1, the J gene TRBJ2-6; no definite D call. CDR1 and CDR2 from the germline V gene are SGHRS and YFSETQ. This CDR3 is built from 14 residues. V lost 7 bases and J lost 2, with 10 bases in between. CDR3 region: CASGIRPGANVLTF. Here the CDR3 DNA reads TGCGCCAGCGGAATACGACCTGGGGCCAACGTCCTGACTTTC.

This clonotype was detected only a few times. V gene TRBV6-5 combines with J gene TRBJ2-7, with 7 positions matching TRBD1. The CDR3 has 15 amino acids. V gave up 2 bases and J gave up 1 base; unmatched junction bases: 5. Germline values: CDR1 MNHEY, CDR2 SVGAGI. The CDR3 sequence: CASSYAKDRSYEQYF. As DNA, the CDR3 is TGTGCCAGCAGTTACGCGAAGGACAGGTCCTACGAGCAGTACTTC.

This clonotype has a count of ten or more. The J gene is TRBJ2-7, the V gene TRBV29-1; D is possibly TRBD1 (6 bases). Germline V gene sequence: CDR1 SQVTM, CDR2 ANQGSEA. The CDR3 is 13 amino acids. Deletions cut 2 bases from V and 2 bases from J, with 10 bases between. CDR3: CSVEQGTPYEQYF. Here the CDR3 DNA reads TGCAGCGTTGAACAGGGGACCCCCTACGAGCAGTACTTC.

This clonotype was seen more than once but under ten times. V is TRBV29-1 and J is TRBJ2-7, with D unclear. The CDR3 has 12 amino acids. Trimming took off 3 bases at V and 0 bases at J, with 6 bases between the two ends. CDR1 is SQVTM, CDR2 ANQGSEA, per germline. Written as DNA, the CDR3 is TGCAGCGTTGAGGATGACTCCTACGAGCAGTACTTC. It is translated as CSVEDDSYEQYF.

The rearrangement links TRBV7-9 to TRBJ2-5, with unresolved D. CDR1 and CDR2 (germline): SEHNR, FQNEAQ (reference sequence). Trimming stripped 4 bases from V and 2 bases from J, with 8 bases between. The CDR3 is made up of 13 amino acids. Written as DNA, the CDR3 is TGTGCCAGCAGCTCGGACGGTCAAGAGACCCAGTACTTC. Its translation: CASSSDGQETQYF.

This clonotype was seen only a few times. J is TRBJ2-6 and V is TRBV19; D call uncertain. V dropped 7 bases and J dropped 0 bases, with 7 bases sitting between them. The CDR3 contains 14 residues. Germline V gives CDR1 LNHDA, CDR2 SQIVND (reference sequence). The CDR3, as DNA: TGTGCCAGTAAAGCTTCCTCTGGGGCCAACGTCCTGACTTTC. Its protein is CASKASSGANVLTF.

This clonotype was picked up a small number of times. The rearrangement joins TRBV12-3 or TRBV12-4 to TRBJ1-5; no firm D call. Trimming stripped 6 bases from V and 2 bases from J, with 14 bases between. The CDR3 totals 15 residues. In DNA form, the CDR3 reads TGTGCCAGCAGGGAGGGTAGGCGTGGCAATCAGCCCCAGCATTTT. Translated, it gives CASREGRRGNQPQHF.

V is TRBV19 and J is TRBJ2-1, with 7 positions matching TRBD2. CDR3 length equals 15 residues. V dropped 5 bases and J dropped 2; count of bases not matched to a gene: 6. In germline, CDR1 is LNHDA, CDR2 SQIVND (reference sequence). The CDR3 region is CASSSKRGPYNEQFF. DNA for the CDR3: TGTGCCAGTAGTTCGAAGCGGGGACCCTACAATGAGCAGTTCTTC.

The V gene is TRBV29-1, the J gene TRBJ1-6, with a tentative D call TRBD1 (5 bases). V was clipped by 5 bases and J by 8 bases, with 13 bases between them. The CDR3 spans 13 residues. In germline, CDR1 is SQVTM, CDR2 ANQGSEA. DNA for the CDR3: TGCAGCGTTCAGAGGAGCAGGGATTCACCCCTCCACTTT. Translated, it gives CSVQRSRDSPLHF.

V gene TRBV7-2 combines with J gene TRBJ2-5; unclear D gene. The germline CDR1 and CDR2 sequences are SGHTA and FQGNSA. Trimming removed 3 bases at V and 2 bases at J, with 7 bases between. The CDR3 consists of 13 residues. The chain's CDR3 is CASSFGLQETQYF. CDR3 DNA sequence: TGTGCCAGCAGCTTTGGGCTACAAGAGACCCAGTACTTC.

This clonotype has at least ten counts. This chain joins TRBV14 and TRBJ1-5; the D is unclear. The CDR3 has 13 residues. Trimming cost V 2 bases and J 5 bases, with 7 bases left between them. Germline assignment: CDR1 SGHDN and CDR2 FVKESK. The CDR3 loop is CASSQNRHQPQHF. The DNA for the CDR3 is TGTGCCAGCAGCCAAAACAGACATCAGCCCCAGCATTTT.